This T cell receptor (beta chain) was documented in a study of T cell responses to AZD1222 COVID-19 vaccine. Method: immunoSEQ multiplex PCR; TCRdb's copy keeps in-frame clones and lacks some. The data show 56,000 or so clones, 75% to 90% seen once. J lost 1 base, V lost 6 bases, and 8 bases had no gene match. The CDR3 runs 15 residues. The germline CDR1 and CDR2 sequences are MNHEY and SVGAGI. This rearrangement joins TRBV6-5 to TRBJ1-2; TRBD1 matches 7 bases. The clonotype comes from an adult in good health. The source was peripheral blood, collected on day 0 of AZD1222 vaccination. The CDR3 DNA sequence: TGTGCCAGCAGCTCTTGGACAGGTGGTAACTATGGCTACACCTTC. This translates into CASSSWTGGNYGYTF.